The T cell receptor (beta chain) described here comes from a study of T cell repertoires in cytomegalovirus infection. TCRdb analysed the reads with MiXCR anew, one entry per CDR3 protein. The profile shows hundreds of thousands of distinct CDR3 sequences, roughly 15% of them singletons. The germline CDR1 and CDR2 sequences are KGHSH and LQKENI. With V trimmed by 5 bases and J by 7 bases, 16 bases remained unmatched. The CDR3 spans 17 residues. The chain uses TRBV18 and TRBJ2-1, with 8 bases aligning to TRBD1. The sequenced sample was PBMCs. The sequence derives from a human donor in good health (CMV status not recorded). Some clones in this sample may be carry-over from other donors' samples. CDR3 protein: CASSSNLRGRALNEQFF. The DNA of the CDR3 is TGTGCCAGCTCATCAAATCTCAGGGGGCGCGCCTTAAATGAGCAGTTCTTC.